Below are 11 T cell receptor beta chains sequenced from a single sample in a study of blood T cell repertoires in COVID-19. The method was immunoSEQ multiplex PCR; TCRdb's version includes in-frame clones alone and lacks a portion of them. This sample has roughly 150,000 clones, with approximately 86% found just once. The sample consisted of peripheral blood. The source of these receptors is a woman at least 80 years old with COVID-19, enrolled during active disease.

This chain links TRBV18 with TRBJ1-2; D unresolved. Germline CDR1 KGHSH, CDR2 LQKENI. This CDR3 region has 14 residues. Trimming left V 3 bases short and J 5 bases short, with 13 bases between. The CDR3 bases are TGTGCCAGCTCACCGGAAGGTTTGCGGTATGGCTACACCTTC. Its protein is CASSPEGLRYGYTF.

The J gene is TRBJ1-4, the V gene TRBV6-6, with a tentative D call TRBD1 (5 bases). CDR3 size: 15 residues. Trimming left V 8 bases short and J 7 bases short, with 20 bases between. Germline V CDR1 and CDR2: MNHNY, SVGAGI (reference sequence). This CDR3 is CASHNLGHLIEKLFF. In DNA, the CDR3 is TGTGCCAGCCACAATCTCGGACACTTAATTGAAAAACTGTTTTTT.

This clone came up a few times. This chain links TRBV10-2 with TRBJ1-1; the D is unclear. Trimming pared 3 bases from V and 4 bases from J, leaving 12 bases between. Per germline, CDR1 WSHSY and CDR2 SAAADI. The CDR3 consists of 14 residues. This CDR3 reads CASSEYTAGTEAFF. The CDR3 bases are TGCGCCAGCAGTGAATATACTGCGGGCACTGAAGCTTTCTTT.

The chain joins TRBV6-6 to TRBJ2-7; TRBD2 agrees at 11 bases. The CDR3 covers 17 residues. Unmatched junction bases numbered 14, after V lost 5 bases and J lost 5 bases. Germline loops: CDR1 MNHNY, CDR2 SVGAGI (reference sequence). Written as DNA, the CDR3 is TGTGCCAGCAGTCGAGCTATACTAGCGGGAGTCCTCCACGAGCAGTACTTC. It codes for CASSRAILAGVLHEQYF.

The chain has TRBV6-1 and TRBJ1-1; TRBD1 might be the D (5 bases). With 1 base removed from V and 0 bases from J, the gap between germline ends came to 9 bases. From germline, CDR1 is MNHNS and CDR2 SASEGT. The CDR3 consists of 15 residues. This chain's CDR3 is CASSEETVMNTEAFF. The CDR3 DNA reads TGTGCCAGCAGTGAAGAGACAGTAATGAACACTGAAGCTTTCTTT.

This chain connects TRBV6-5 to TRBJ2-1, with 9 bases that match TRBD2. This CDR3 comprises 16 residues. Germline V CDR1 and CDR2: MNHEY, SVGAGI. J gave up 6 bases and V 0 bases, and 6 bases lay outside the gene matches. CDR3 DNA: TGTGCCAGCAGTTACTCGTCGGGGACTAGCACCAATGAGCAGTTCTTC. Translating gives CASSYSSGTSTNEQFF.

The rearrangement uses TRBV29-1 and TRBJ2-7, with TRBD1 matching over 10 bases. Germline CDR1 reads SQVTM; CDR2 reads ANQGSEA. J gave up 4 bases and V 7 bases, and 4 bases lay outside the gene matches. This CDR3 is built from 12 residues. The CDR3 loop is CSARDRGYEQYF. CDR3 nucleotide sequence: TGCAGCGCCCGGGACAGGGGATACGAGCAGTACTTC.

CDR3 region: CASSNLDSERHYGYTF. The CDR3, as DNA: TGTGCCAGCAGCAACCTAGACAGCGAAAGACACTATGGCTACACCTTC. The genes are TRBV7-9 and TRBJ1-2; D perhaps matches TRBD1 (5 bases). The CDR3 totals 16 residues. V lost 5 bases to trimming and J lost 3 bases, with 19 bases between them. The V gene's germline CDR1 is SEHNR and CDR2 FQNEAQ (reference sequence).

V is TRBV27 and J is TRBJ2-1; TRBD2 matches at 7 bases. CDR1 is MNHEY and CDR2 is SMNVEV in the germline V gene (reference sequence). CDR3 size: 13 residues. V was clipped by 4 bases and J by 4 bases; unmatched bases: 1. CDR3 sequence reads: CASSSGLYNEQFF. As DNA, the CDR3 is TGTGCCAGCAGTTCGGGACTATACAATGAGCAGTTCTTC.

The CDR3 region is CASSLSGADTDTQYF. The DNA of the CDR3 is TGTGCCAGCAGCCTTAGCGGGGCAGACACAGATACGCAGTATTTT. The chain uses TRBV7-2 and TRBJ2-3; 8 nucleotides line up with TRBD2. The CDR3 spans 15 residues. The germline V gene has CDR1 SGHTA and CDR2 FQGNSA. Trimming took 5 bases from V and 2 from J; bases not matched to a gene: 6. Variable domain in full (rest from reference TRBV7-2 and TRBJ2-3): GAGVSQSPSNKVTEKGKDVELRCDPISGHTALYWYRQSLGQGLEFLIYFQGNSAPDKSGLPSDRFSAERTGGSVSTLTIQRTQQEDSAVYLCASSLSGADTDTQYFGPGTRLTVL.

The CDR3 DNA follows: TGTGCCAGCAGCCAAACGACTCCGGGACAGAACAATGAGCAGTTCTTC. It specifies CASSQTTPGQNNEQFF. The chain recombines TRBV7-2 with TRBJ2-1; TRBD1 agrees at 7 bases. Germline V CDR1 and CDR2: SGHTA, FQGNSA. V dropped 5 bases and J dropped 5; count of bases not matched to a gene: 12. The CDR3 is made up of 16 amino acids. Filled out from reference TRBV7-2 and TRBJ2-1, the complete variable domain reads GAGVSQSPSNKVTEKGKDVELRCDPISGHTALYWYRQSLGQGLEFLIYFQGNSAPDKSGLPSDRFSAERTGGSVSTLTIQRTQQEDSAVYLCASSQTTPGQNNEQFFGPGTRLTVL.